This T cell receptor (beta chain) was recovered during a study of T-cell reconstitution after alpha-beta-depleted transplantation in children. Study-wide results and caveats: Reportedly, alpha-beta T cells present about two months post-transplant originated from several hundred expanded clones of graft origin. Diversity of TCRbeta at day 60 was high in some patients, arising from surviving recipient T cells and thymic progenitors. Among T cells one year after transplant, newly produced cells accounted for most counts and diversity.

V dropped 0 bases and J dropped 0 bases, with 20 bases sitting between them. CDR1 and CDR2 (germline): MNHEY, SVGEGT. This CDR3 comprises 20 residues. As it was prepared, the TCRbeta library received unique molecular identifiers. Using its own MiXCR run on the PCR reads, TCRdb lists one record per CDR3 protein. In the table there are roughly 300,000 distinct CDR3 sequences, under 14% of which are singletons. The sample holds many counts of this clonotype. What it recognizes is unknown. The J gene is TRBJ2-2, the V gene TRBV6-2 or TRBV6-3; a weak D match, TRBD1 (6 bases). The source of this sequence is a male patient between 2 and 10 years old who had a stem cell transplant for chronic granulomatous disease, so the T cells may come from the graft donor. Specimen: peripheral blood, collected 180 days after TCRalphabeta/CD19-depleted stem cell transplant. The CDR3 DNA reads as TGTGCCAGCAGTTACTCCCCTTTCCCGGGACAACTGTCGAACACCGGGGAGCTGTTTTTT. This encodes CASSYSPFPGQLSNTGELFF.